This TCR beta chain originates from a study of low-dose radiotherapy and immunotherapy resistance in tumors. TCRs were put through around 20 PCR cycles of amplification with Phusion. A constant-region primer and the V-primer adapter served as the primer pair. TCRdb processed the reads anew with MiXCR; each CDR3 protein has one entry. The data contain tens of thousands of distinct CDR3 sequences, approximately 35% of them singletons. As for time point: after trial treatment. The sample's treatment: LDRT plus nivolumab, ipilimumab, low-dose cyclophosphamide and aspirin (RACIN trial). Note on this clonotype: A read error is likely here: a far larger clone is one base away.

Looked up from germline, CDR1 is MDHEN and CDR2 is SYDVKM. The CDR3 has 12 amino acids. V lost 6 bases to trimming and J lost 9 bases, with 12 bases between them. The material was PBMCs, obtained after low-dose radiotherapy plus immunotherapy. This rearrangement joins TRBV28 to TRBJ2-1; TRBD1 is a possible D gene (5 bases). The source is a male donor with rectosigmoid adenocarcinoma. The CDR3 protein is CASSAGYLEQFF. The CDR3 coding sequence is TGTGCCAGCAGCGCAGGGTACCTTGAGCAGTTCTTC.